Below, 5 T cell receptor beta chains from the same sample are listed, as sequenced in a study of T cells in Graves' hyperthyroidism and ophthalmopathy. Amplified TCR beta CDR3 regions came from RNA transcripts. First-round RT-PCR of the TCR CDR3 relied on the HTBI primer set. TCRdb processed the multiplex PCR reads anew with MiXCR; each CDR3 protein has one entry. The sample has 350,000 to 400,000 distinct CDR3 sequences, approximately 20% seen once. The sequenced material came from blood. The receptors were gathered from a woman between 18 and 29 years old with Graves' hyperthyroidism.

At least ten counts were recorded for this clonotype. The rearrangement uses TRBV5-6 and TRBJ1-5, with 7 bases lining up with TRBD1. This CDR3 spans 16 amino acids. V lost 4 bases and J lost 1; bases outside the gene matches: 8. Germline V gives CDR1 SGHDT, CDR2 YYEEEE. Here the CDR3 DNA reads TGTGCCAGCAGCCCGTCTGAGGGGGCAAGCAATCAGCCCCAGCATTTT. It translates to CASSPSEGASNQPQHF.

This clonotype was picked up many times. The rearrangement joins TRBV11-2 to TRBJ1-1, with D perhaps matching TRBD1 (5 bases). The CDR3 is made up of 13 amino acids. V was cut by 6 bases and J by 4 bases, with 12 bases left in between. Germline V gene data show CDR1 as SGHAT and CDR2 as FQNNGV. In DNA, the CDR3 is TGTGCCAGCAGACTGGGACTGGGCACTGAAGCTTTCTTT. Translation: CASRLGLGTEAFF.

This clonotype showed up many times. The chain combines TRBV12-3 or TRBV12-4 with TRBJ1-1; D ambiguous. The CDR3 extends over 14 amino acids. Deletions cut 7 bases from V and 5 bases from J, with 17 bases between. In DNA, the CDR3 is TGTGCCAGCACCTTAAATAGGGCGGGGACTGAAGCTTTCTTT. Protein: CASTLNRAGTEAFF.

This clonotype was observed many times. The V call is TRBV6-1, the J call TRBJ1-2; 9 nucleotides line up with TRBD1. This CDR3 comprises 14 residues. J lost 6 bases, V lost 2 bases, and 4 bases had no gene match. Germline values: CDR1 MNHNS, CDR2 SASEGT. CDR3 sequence (DNA): TGTGCCAGCAGTGAAACAGGGGGCGGAGATGGCTACACCTTC. It yields the protein CASSETGGGDGYTF.

The rearrangement links TRBV5-5 to TRBJ2-7; 8 bases are shared with TRBD2. V trimming: 3 bases; J trimming: 7 bases; junction bases outside the gene matches: 6. CDR3 length: 13 residues. CDR1 and CDR2 (germline): SGHKS, YYEKEE (reference sequence). The CDR3 sequence: CASSSAGGGEQYF. CDR3 DNA: TGTGCCAGCAGCTCCGCGGGGGGTGGAGAGCAGTACTTC.